The 27 T cell receptor beta chains given below trace back to one sample, sequenced in a study of neurological immune-mediated disorders. Using its own MiXCR run on the 5' RACE reads, TCRdb lists one record per CDR3 protein. The data contain approximately 100,000 distinct CDR3 sequences, around 3.4% of them singletons. Source material: PBMCs. The receptors originated from a woman aged 18-29 years with multiple sclerosis.

The table lists this clonotype with many counts. The chain is built from TRBV12-3 or TRBV12-4 and TRBJ2-1; D may correspond to TRBD1 or TRBD2 (5 bases each). Trimming pared 5 bases from V and 8 bases from J, leaving 19 bases between. CDR3 length: 15 amino acids. The CDR3 spells CASSLGEQPGYEQFF. In DNA, the CDR3 is TGTGCCAGCAGTCTAGGGGAGCAGCCAGGCTATGAGCAGTTCTTC.

This clonotype was seen at least ten times. The chain recombines TRBV12-3 or TRBV12-4 with TRBJ1-3, with D tentatively TRBD1 (5 bases). The V and J ends lost 4 bases and 0 bases respectively, with 10 bases between them. This CDR3 has 15 residues. The CDR3 spells CASSSGPISGNTIYF. CDR3 nucleotides: TGTGCCAGCAGTTCGGGGCCAATCTCTGGAAACACCATATATTTT.

This clonotype has ten or more counts. V and J are TRBV12-3 or TRBV12-4 and TRBJ1-5, with D perhaps TRBD1 (6 bases). The CDR3 spans 20 residues. V lost 5 bases and J lost 2, with 28 bases in between. The DNA of the CDR3 is TGTGCCAGCAGTCCGCGAACAGTGGGTTTGAGGGGGGCAGGCAATCAGCCCCAGCATTTT. Its protein is CASSPRTVGLRGAGNQPQHF.

This clonotype has ten or more counts. This sequence joins TRBV5-5 and TRBJ2-1; 8 bases map to TRBD2. The V segment lost 0 bases and the J segment 6 bases; nucleotides outside the gene matches: 5. The CDR3 is made up of 15 amino acids. Germline CDR1 is SGHKS and CDR2 is YYEKEE (reference sequence). Written as DNA, the CDR3 is TGTGCCAGCAGCTTGGCGGGGGGGAGGATCAATGAGCAGTTCTTC. This gives the protein CASSLAGGRINEQFF.

This clonotype was seen many times. The chain recombines TRBV20-1 with TRBJ2-7; tentatively, D is TRBD2 (5 bases). The CDR3 is 12 residues long. Germline assignment: CDR1 DFQATT and CDR2 SNEGSKA (reference sequence). Between the trimmed V and J ends, which lost 1 base and 6 bases, there was a span of 10 bases. This CDR3 is CSARAAGSEQYF. DNA for the CDR3: TGCAGTGCTAGAGCGGCGGGCTCCGAGCAGTACTTC.

This clonotype was seen at least ten times. This rearrangement joins TRBV29-1 to TRBJ2-3, with 9 bases fitting TRBD2. The junction had 7 bases not matched to a gene; V was cut back by 3 bases and J by 3 bases. Germline V gene sequence: CDR1 SQVTM, CDR2 ANQGSEA. This CDR3 comprises 15 residues. The DNA of the CDR3 is TGCAGCGTTGACGGAGCGGGAGGATGGACAGATACGCAGTATTTT. This encodes CSVDGAGGWTDTQYF.

In its sample, this clonotype was seen many times. The rearrangement joins TRBV5-1 to TRBJ2-3; D possibly matches TRBD1 or TRBD2 (5 bases each). CDR1 and CDR2 (germline): SGHRS, YFSETQ. Trimming pared 2 bases from V and 1 base from J, leaving 11 bases between. The CDR3 is 15 residues long. The CDR3 DNA reads TGCGCCAGCAGCTTCCGGGACGGGGGCACAGATACGCAGTATTTT. This codes for CASSFRDGGTDTQYF.

This clonotype was detected ten times or more. The J gene is TRBJ2-1, the V gene TRBV4-2; 7 bases are a match to TRBD1. The V gene end was trimmed by 4 bases and the J gene end by 4 bases; junction bases not matched to a gene: 10. This CDR3 is 16 amino acids long. CDR1 and CDR2 from the germline V gene are LGHNA and YNFKEQ. CDR3 residues: CASSPDPGQKYNEQFF. CDR3 nucleotides: TGTGCCAGCAGCCCCGATCCGGGACAGAAATACAATGAGCAGTTCTTC.

This clonotype was counted at least ten times. The chain is built from TRBV15 and TRBJ2-3; D not resolved. The V gene lost 1 base and the J gene lost 2 bases, with 4 bases spanning the gap. In germline, CDR1 is LNHNV, CDR2 YYDKDF (reference sequence). The CDR3 is 13 amino acids. CDR3 residues: CATSRAHTDTQYF. In DNA form, the CDR3 reads TGTGCCACCAGCAGAGCCCACACAGATACGCAGTATTTT.

Many counts were recorded for this clonotype. V is TRBV6-5 and J is TRBJ2-1; 11 nucleotides agree with TRBD2. Trimming removed 3 bases from V and 4 bases from J; junction bases left unmatched: 8. The CDR3 has 17 amino acids. Germline assignment: CDR1 MNHEY and CDR2 SVGAGI. CDR3 in amino acids: CASSYTASGRQYNEQFF. The CDR3 DNA reads TGTGCCAGCAGTTATACGGCTAGCGGGAGGCAATACAATGAGCAGTTCTTC.

This clonotype was counted many times. The chain carries TRBV4-1 and TRBJ1-6, with D possibly matching TRBD1 (5 bases). Germline loops: CDR1 MGHRA, CDR2 YSYEKL. The CDR3 runs to 18 residues. Trimming stripped 4 bases from V and 4 bases from J, with 20 bases between. CDR3 DNA: TGCGCCAGCAGCCCGACTCCGACAGCCTCTCCATATAATTCACCCCTCCACTTT. Its translation: CASSPTPTASPYNSPLHF.

This clonotype was detected ten times or more. V is TRBV28 and J is TRBJ2-2, with D possibly TRBD2 on 6 matching bases. This CDR3 has 20 residues. Deletions cut 5 bases from V and 4 bases from J, with 29 bases between. Germline CDR1 reads MDHEN; CDR2 reads SYDVKM. The CDR3 sequence is CASSEAFSGREQGFTGELFF. CDR3 DNA: TGTGCCAGCAGTGAAGCGTTTAGCGGAAGGGAGCAAGGTTTCACCGGGGAGCTGTTTTTT. Looking up the rest from reference TRBV28 and TRBJ2-2 gives the full variable domain: DVKVTQSSRYLVKRTGEKVFLECVQDMDHENMFWYRQDPGLGLRLIYFSYDVKMKEKGDIPEGYSVSREKKERFSLILESASTNQTSMYLCASSEAFSGREQGFTGELFFGEGSRLTVL.

This clonotype appeared many times. V and J are TRBV11-2 and TRBJ1-3, with D maybe TRBD1 (5 bases). CDR3 length: 13 residues. CDR1 is SGHAT, CDR2 FQNNGV, per germline. CDR3 nucleotide sequence: TGTGGATGCAGGGATAGCTCTGGAAACACCATATATTTT. Protein product: CGCRDSSGNTIYF.

This clonotype showed up many times. The CDR3 protein is CASTPGTGIYEQYF. In DNA, the CDR3 is TGTGCCAGCACCCCCGGGACAGGGATCTACGAGCAGTACTTC. This rearrangement joins TRBV6-6 to TRBJ2-7; 9 bases fit TRBD1. Germline CDR1 and CDR2: MNHNY and SVGAGI (reference sequence). CDR3 size: 14 residues. J was trimmed by 3 bases and V by 7 bases; bases with no gene match: 7.

This clonotype was observed a few times. J is TRBJ2-4 and V is TRBV10-3; perhaps TRBD1 as D (6 bases). The CDR3 loop spans 14 amino acids. Germline V gives CDR1 ENHRY, CDR2 SYGVKD. V lost 3 bases to trimming and J lost 5 bases, with 11 bases between them. CDR3 sequence: CAISESGAENIQYF. The CDR3 nucleotides are TGTGCCATCAGTGAATCAGGGGCCGAAAACATTCAGTACTTC.

This clonotype appeared many times. The chain uses TRBV19 and TRBJ1-5; D uncertain. From germline, CDR1 is LNHDA and CDR2 SQIVND (reference sequence). The CDR3 extends over 12 amino acids. Trimming shortened V by 3 bases and J by 6 bases, and 6 bases separated the two germline ends. This chain's CDR3 is CASSIFRQPQHF. In DNA, the CDR3 is TGTGCCAGTAGTATTTTTCGTCAGCCCCAGCATTTT. Complete variable domain (other parts from reference TRBV19 and TRBJ1-5): DGGITQSPKYLFRKEGQNVTLSCEQNLNHDAMYWYRQDPGQGLRLIYYSQIVNDFQKGDIAEGYSVSREKKESFPLTVTSAQKNPTAFYLCASSIFRQPQHFGDGTRLSIL.

This clonotype came up many times. V usage is TRBV12-3 or TRBV12-4 and J usage is TRBJ1-4; tentative D call: TRBD1 (5 bases). The CDR3 is made up of 14 amino acids. Trimming took 6 bases from V and 7 from J, leaving 15 bases between them. The CDR3: CASRDGALGEKLFF. For the CDR3, the DNA is TGTGCCAGCAGGGACGGGGCATTGGGTGAAAAACTGTTTTTT.

This clonotype was seen ten or more times. J is TRBJ2-1 and V is TRBV12-3 or TRBV12-4; the match to TRBD1 covers 7 bases. The J segment lost 2 bases and the V segment lost 10 bases, leaving 2 bases of the junction unmatched. This CDR3 is 12 amino acids long. For the CDR3, the DNA is TGTGCCATCGGACAGGCCTACAATGAGCAGTTCTTC. It specifies CAIGQAYNEQFF.

There are many counts of this clonotype. This chain links TRBV7-2 with TRBJ2-2; 10 nucleotides match TRBD2. V was clipped by 2 bases and J by 2 bases; unmatched bases: 8. This CDR3 spans 18 amino acids. Germline-derived CDR1 and CDR2 are SGHTA and FQGNSA. CDR3 in amino acids: CASSLLIAGGRNTGELFF. In nucleotides, the CDR3 is TGTGCCAGCAGCTTATTAATAGCGGGGGGCCGTAACACCGGGGAGCTGTTTTTT.

This sequence joins TRBV7-8 and TRBJ2-3; unclear D gene. V was cut by 6 bases and J by 0 bases, with 19 bases left in between. There are 17 residues in the CDR3. From germline, CDR1 is SGHVS and CDR2 FQNEAQ. Here the CDR3 reads CASSLIVGKSSTDTQYF. The DNA of the CDR3 is TGTGCCAGCAGTTTGATCGTGGGTAAATCTAGCACAGATACGCAGTATTTT.

This clonotype was picked up many times. The chain joins TRBV20-1 to TRBJ1-1; D is perhaps TRBD1 (5 bases). This CDR3 is 13 amino acids long. Germline V gives CDR1 DFQATT, CDR2 SNEGSKA (reference sequence). Trimming cost V 2 bases and J 8 bases, with 15 bases left between them. This CDR3 reads CSARKDTSQEAFF. The CDR3 nucleotides are TGCAGTGCTAGAAAGGACACCTCTCAGGAAGCTTTCTTT.

This clonotype was seen a few times. A read error is possible here, since a much larger clone lies one base away. The rearrangement joins TRBV5-1 to TRBJ2-1, with D perhaps given as TRBD1 or TRBD2 (5 bases each). Germline V gene sequence: CDR1 SGHRS, CDR2 YFSETQ. CDR3 length: 15 amino acids. Trimming left V 3 bases short and J 2 bases short, with 12 bases between. The CDR3 reads CASSWETDAYNEQFF. The CDR3 DNA is TGCGCCAGCAGCTGGGAGACAGATGCCTACAATGAGCAGTTCTTC.

The sample holds many counts of this clonotype. CDR3 protein: CASRQGSDTGELFF. CDR3 DNA sequence: TGTGCCAGTAGACAGGGGAGCGACACCGGGGAGCTGTTTTTT. The gene calls are TRBV2 and TRBJ2-2, with 8 bases lining up with TRBD1. The germline gives CDR1 SNHLY, CDR2 FYNNEI. V lost 9 bases, J lost 3 bases, and 6 bases stayed unmatched. The CDR3 extends over 14 amino acids.

This clonotype was seen repeatedly, ten times or more. The chain recombines TRBV20-1 with TRBJ2-7; 9 bases line up with TRBD1. V was clipped by 0 bases and J by 2 bases; unmatched bases: 8. The CDR3 loop spans 16 amino acids. Germline CDR1 DFQATT, CDR2 SNEGSKA (reference sequence). The CDR3 loop reads CSARDQRGTGTYEQYF. The CDR3 nucleotides are TGCAGTGCTAGAGATCAACGCGGGACAGGGACCTACGAGCAGTACTTC.

Many counts were recorded for this clonotype. The rearrangement joins TRBV12-3 or TRBV12-4 to TRBJ1-1; 9 bases map to TRBD1. The CDR3 covers 17 residues. Trimming removed 5 bases from V and 0 bases from J; junction bases left unmatched: 10. CDR3 DNA: TGTGCCAGCAGTCCCAGGACAGGGGAGTACATGAACACTGAAGCTTTCTTT. Amino acid sequence: CASSPRTGEYMNTEAFF.

This clonotype was picked up many times. The genes are TRBV20-1 and TRBJ1-2, with TRBD1 matching 7 bases. The V and J ends lost 6 bases and 4 bases, in that order; junction bases with no gene match: 5. In germline, CDR1 is DFQATT, CDR2 SNEGSKA (reference sequence). CDR3 length: 12 amino acids. CDR3 in amino acids: CSAGQEIYGYTF. The DNA of the CDR3 is TGCAGTGCAGGACAGGAAATCTATGGCTACACCTTC.

The table lists this clonotype with many counts. CDR3 sequence: CASSGNFGETQYF. Written as DNA, the CDR3 is TGTGCCAGCAGTGGTAACTTTGGGGAGACCCAGTACTTC. The chain is built from TRBV25-1 and TRBJ2-5; D not resolved. This CDR3 is 13 amino acids long. Trimming pared 4 bases from V and 5 bases from J, leaving 11 bases between. Germline V gene data show CDR1 as MGHDK and CDR2 as SYGVNS.